This T cell receptor beta chain appears in the sequencing data of a study of blood T cells in healthy people across ages. CDR3 length equals 16 residues. The junction had 6 bases not matched to a gene; V was cut back by 4 bases and J by 1 base. Germline CDR1 and CDR2: MNHEY and SVGEGT. This clonotype appeared many times. Its specificity is not known. Study-level results: Naive CD4+ cell counts and diversity both ran higher in long-lived than in aged donors.

A second about 6 to 11 cycle PCR used barcoded and J-beta primers. TCRdb passed the 5' RACE reads through MiXCR, listing each CDR3 protein once. Of about 760,000 distinct CDR3 sequences listed, just under 25% are singletons. The sample also formed part of further work on T cells of mothers and their children. That source reports: Reverse transcription into cDNA received all extracted RNA, at around 1.5 ug per 15 ul.

The origin of this receptor is a boy younger than 18 in good health. The sequencing input was blood. The chain combines TRBV6-2 or TRBV6-3 with TRBJ2-1, with 8 bases fitting TRBD1. CDR3: CASSLTWTGSYNEQFF. CDR3 in DNA: TGTGCCAGCAGTTTAACTTGGACAGGGTCCTACAATGAGCAGTTCTTC.